Each of the 29 T cell receptor beta chains below was sequenced from the same sample in a study of blood T cell repertoires in COVID-19. Assay: immunoSEQ multiplex PCR; the TCRdb copy retains only in-frame clones and omits some. The sample yields a few hundred thousand clones, roughly 83% seen once. The sequenced sample was peripheral blood. The receptors were sampled from a woman in her forties or fifties with acute or convalescent COVID-19.

The chain carries TRBV2 and TRBJ2-1; 14 nucleotides align to TRBD2. This CDR3 is 15 amino acids long. V lost 6 bases and J lost 3; bases outside the gene matches: 1. Germline values: CDR1 SNHLY, CDR2 FYNNEI. CDR3 nucleotides: TGTGCCAGCAGGGGGACTAGCGGGAGCTACAATGAGCAGTTCTTC. This translates into CASRGTSGSYNEQFF.

This clone appeared a few times. The chain has TRBV12-3 or TRBV12-4 and TRBJ1-1; a possible D gene is TRBD1 (5 bases). Trimming took 7 bases from V and 12 from J, leaving 21 bases between them. CDR3 length equals 13 residues. CDR3 in amino acids: CASTQGPGASPFF. CDR3 bases: TGTGCCAGCACCCAGGGCCCCGGAGCGAGTCCTTTCTTT.

In DNA form, the CDR3 reads TGTGCCAGCAGTGCACGGGACAGGGGAGCGTTTTTGACTAATGAAAAACTGTTTTTT. It is translated as CASSARDRGAFLTNEKLFF. V is TRBV6-1 and J is TRBJ1-4; 10 nucleotides match TRBD1. The CDR3 has 19 amino acids. The germline CDR1 and CDR2 sequences are MNHNS and SASEGT. With V trimmed by 4 bases and J by 2 bases, 13 bases remained unmatched.

V gene TRBV19 combines with J gene TRBJ2-5; 13 bases are a match to TRBD2. Germline CDR1 reads LNHDA; CDR2 reads SQIVND (reference sequence). Trimming took 5 bases from V and 5 from J; bases not matched to a gene: 11. There are 17 residues in the CDR3. CDR3 sequence reads: CASSPPLAGGPLETQYF. Here the CDR3 DNA reads TGTGCCAGTAGTCCTCCACTAGCGGGAGGGCCTTTGGAGACCCAGTACTTC.

This chain links TRBV29-1 with TRBJ2-7, with 9 nucleotides matching TRBD2. Germline loops: CDR1 SQVTM, CDR2 ANQGSEA. V lost 0 bases and J lost 4; bases outside the gene matches: 10. CDR3 length equals 16 residues. For the CDR3, the DNA is TGCAGCGTTGAAGATGTATTCCAGCGGGAGGTATACGAGCAGTACTTC. This gives the protein CSVEDVFQREVYEQYF.

The chain is built from TRBV15 and TRBJ2-3; 8 nucleotides line up with TRBD2. The CDR3 runs to 15 residues. Trimming cost V 3 bases and J 6 bases; bases outside gene matches: 8. Germline V gene data show CDR1 as LNHNV and CDR2 as YYDKDF (reference sequence). CDR3 region: CATSRPSGRTDTQYF. The DNA of the CDR3 is TGTGCCACCAGCAGGCCCAGCGGGAGAACTGATACGCAGTATTTT.

The V call is TRBV7-9, the J call TRBJ2-2, with D perhaps TRBD2 (7 bases). V lost 4 bases to trimming and J lost 0 bases, with 12 bases between them. The CDR3 has 16 amino acids. The V gene's germline CDR1 is SEHNR and CDR2 FQNEAQ (reference sequence). The CDR3 nucleotides read TGTGCCAGCAGCTCGGCGGGGGCCACGAACACCGGGGAGCTGTTTTTT. This translates into CASSSAGATNTGELFF.

This clone showed up just once. The chain employs TRBV4-1 and TRBJ2-3; 7 bases align to TRBD1. V lost 2 bases to trimming and J lost 6 bases; unmatched junction nucleotides: 20. Germline assignment: CDR1 MGHRA and CDR2 YSYEKL. The CDR3 is 19 residues long. For the CDR3, the DNA is TGCGCCAGCAGCCAATCCTTCAGGGGGTCCAGTGGGCTTCGGGATACGCAGTATTTT. It yields the protein CASSQSFRGSSGLRDTQYF.

V gene TRBV7-2 combines with J gene TRBJ1-4; D is perhaps TRBD1 (6 bases). V was cut by 1 base and J by 7 bases, with 13 bases left in between. The CDR3 is made up of 15 amino acids. CDR1 and CDR2 (germline): SGHTA, FQGNSA. This CDR3 is CASSLVTGSGEKLFF. Written as DNA, the CDR3 is TGTGCCAGCAGCTTAGTGACAGGCAGCGGTGAAAAACTGTTTTTT.

This chain links TRBV7-2 with TRBJ2-7; TRBD1 matches at 7 bases. The CDR3 length is 15 residues. The V and J ends lost 5 bases and 4 bases, in that order; junction bases with no gene match: 11. CDR1 and CDR2 from the germline V gene are SGHTA and FQGNSA. CDR3 nucleotides: TGTGCCAGCAGCCCAACGGTCGGGACAGCTTACGAGCAGTACTTC. Its protein is CASSPTVGTAYEQYF.

The genes are TRBV27 and TRBJ2-1; TRBD2 might be the D (6 bases). The CDR3 spans 13 residues. Germline V gene sequence: CDR1 MNHEY, CDR2 SMNVEV (reference sequence). Trimming took 6 bases from V and 10 from J, leaving 16 bases between them. The CDR3 spells CASSRSGVPEQFF. The CDR3 nucleotides are TGTGCCAGCAGCCGCTCGGGGGTGCCCGAGCAGTTCTTC.

This clone has just one count. V usage is TRBV30 and J usage is TRBJ1-6, with unresolved D. V gave up 0 bases and J gave up 8 bases, with 5 bases separating them. Germline V gene lookup returns CDR1 GTSNPN and CDR2 SVGIG (reference sequence). The CDR3 extends over 12 amino acids. The CDR3 DNA follows: TGTGCCTGGAGTGTACTGGATTCACCCCTCCACTTT. This translates into CAWSVLDSPLHF.

This chain uses TRBV11-2 with TRBJ2-1; 8 nucleotides match TRBD2. Germline lookup yields CDR1 SGHAT and CDR2 FQNNGV. Losses at the gene ends were 2 bases for V and 3 bases for J; bases not matched to a gene: 9. This CDR3 is built from 17 residues. CDR3 protein: CASSLPRILAVYNEQFF. CDR3 in DNA: TGTGCCAGCAGCTTACCCCGGATACTAGCGGTCTACAATGAGCAGTTCTTC.

This sequence joins TRBV19 and TRBJ2-2; the D is unclear. Germline V gene sequence: CDR1 LNHDA, CDR2 SQIVND (reference sequence). This CDR3 has 12 amino acids. Between the trimmed V and J ends, which lost 11 bases and 4 bases, there was a span of 11 bases. CDR3 bases: TGTGCCTTTCGACTGACCACCGGGGAGCTGTTTTTT. Its protein is CAFRLTTGELFF.

This sequence joins TRBV27 and TRBJ2-7, with 7 bases fitting TRBD1. The CDR3 is 16 amino acids. V lost 3 bases to trimming and J lost 5 bases; unmatched junction nucleotides: 13. CDR1 is MNHEY and CDR2 is SMNVEV in the germline V gene (reference sequence). The CDR3, as DNA: TGTGCCAGCAGTTTCACCCCAGACAGGGTAGTCAACGAGCAGTACTTC. It codes for CASSFTPDRVVNEQYF.

The rearrangement links TRBV28 to TRBJ2-7, with TRBD1 matching over 9 bases. The V gene's germline CDR1 is MDHEN and CDR2 SYDVKM. This CDR3 comprises 12 residues. V lost 8 bases to trimming and J lost 4 bases; unmatched junction nucleotides: 3. The CDR3 DNA reads TGTGCCAGCCGACAGGGGGGATACGAGCAGTACTTC. This codes for CASRQGGYEQYF.

DNA for the CDR3: TGTGCCAGTAGCCCCCCCAAGACATTGAACACTGAAGCTTTCTTT. Translating it yields CASSPPKTLNTEAFF. The V and J genes are TRBV19 and TRBJ1-1; no clear D. Germline V gene lookup returns CDR1 LNHDA and CDR2 SQIVND (reference sequence). This CDR3 is built from 15 residues. V lost 6 bases and J 0 bases, leaving 14 bases between the germline ends. The whole variable domain, remainder taken from reference TRBV19 and TRBJ1-1, is DGGITQSPKYLFRKEGQNVTLSCEQNLNHDAMYWYRQDPGQGLRLIYYSQIVNDFQKGDIAEGYSVSREKKESFPLTVTSAQKNPTAFYLCASSPPKTLNTEAFFGQGTRLTVV.

This clone was recorded a few times. This chain links TRBV28 with TRBJ2-1; D perhaps matches TRBD1 (5 bases). V was shortened by 1 base and J by 7 bases, with 17 bases between the two germline ends. From germline, CDR1 is MDHEN and CDR2 SYDVKM. This CDR3 is 16 amino acids long. The CDR3 reads CASSLFDRLPPNEQFF. As DNA, the CDR3 is TGTGCCAGCAGTTTATTCGACAGATTACCCCCTAATGAGCAGTTCTTC.

The DNA for the CDR3 is TGTGCCAGCAGCGTAGCCGGTGGGTGGGGGACAGGTGGTACGGGCGCAGATACGCAGTATTTT. It yields the protein CASSVAGGWGTGGTGADTQYF. The J gene is TRBJ2-3, the V gene TRBV9; 8 bases match TRBD1. V was pared by 0 bases and J by 4 bases, with 22 bases of the junction left unmatched. Germline V lookup: CDR1 SGDLS, CDR2 YYNGEE. The CDR3 loop spans 21 amino acids.

The J gene is TRBJ2-7, the V gene TRBV18; tentative D call: TRBD1 (5 bases). V lost 4 bases to trimming and J lost 2 bases, with 12 bases between them. The CDR3 extends over 14 amino acids. Germline lookup yields CDR1 KGHSH and CDR2 LQKENI. DNA of the CDR3: TGTGCCAGCTCACGTAGTCAGGGAACCTACGAGCAGTACTTC. Translated: CASSRSQGTYEQYF.

This clone was detected a few times. The chain joins TRBV28 to TRBJ2-5; 10 bases map to TRBD2. Losses at the gene ends were 3 bases for V and 5 bases for J; bases not matched to a gene: 6. This CDR3 has 15 residues. Germline CDR1 and CDR2: MDHEN and SYDVKM. CDR3 nucleotides: TGTGCCAGCAGTTTTCCGACTAGCGGGTGGGAGACCCAGTACTTC. Encoded protein: CASSFPTSGWETQYF. Full variable domain (rest looked up from reference TRBV28 and TRBJ2-5): DVKVTQSSRYLVKRTGEKVFLECVQDMDHENMFWYRQDPGLGLRLIYFSYDVKMKEKGDIPEGYSVSREKKERFSLILESASTNQTSMYLCASSFPTSGWETQYFGPGTRLLVL.

This sequence joins TRBV7-9 and TRBJ2-3, with TRBD2 matching 14 bases. Germline lookup yields CDR1 SEHNR and CDR2 FQNEAQ (reference sequence). Trimming at V came to 5 bases and at J to 2 bases, leaving 6 bases not matched to a gene. The CDR3 sequence is 17 residues long. CDR3 sequence: CASSRTSGRFDTDTQYF. The CDR3 DNA follows: TGTGCCAGCAGCCGGACTAGCGGGAGGTTTGACACAGATACGCAGTATTTT.

The J gene is TRBJ2-7, the V gene TRBV9; D remains unclear. This CDR3 region has 15 residues. Germline V gene lookup returns CDR1 SGDLS and CDR2 YYNGEE. Trimming left V 0 bases short and J 2 bases short, with 12 bases between. The CDR3 nucleotides are TGTGCCAGCAGCGTAGCCGGCGGCCAAGCCTACGAGCAGTACTTC. This translates into CASSVAGGQAYEQYF.

The genes are TRBV29-1 and TRBJ2-1; no clear D gene. This CDR3 comprises 13 residues. Between the trimmed V and J ends, which lost 4 bases and 3 bases, there was a span of 10 bases. Germline V gene lookup returns CDR1 SQVTM and CDR2 ANQGSEA. In DNA, the CDR3 is TGCAGCGTTGTAGTGAACGACTACAATGAGCAGTTCTTC. It specifies CSVVVNDYNEQFF.

The chain employs TRBV7-9 and TRBJ1-4; D perhaps matches TRBD1 (5 bases). V was pared by 7 bases and J by 10 bases, with 22 bases between. Germline CDR1 SEHNR, CDR2 FQNEAQ (reference sequence). The CDR3 has 15 amino acids. CDR3 region: CASTPGGLSDGKLFF. The CDR3 region has the DNA TGTGCCAGCACCCCGGGGGGACTCTCAGATGGAAAACTGTTTTTT.

This clone was counted a few times. The CDR3 nucleotides are TGTGCCAGCATCCCCGGGGGGGGGAATCAGCCCCAGCATTTT. This translates into CASIPGGGNQPQHF. The V gene is TRBV28, the J gene TRBJ1-5; weak D call: TRBD1 (5 bases). The CDR3 contains 14 residues. Trimming took off 7 bases at V and 4 bases at J, with 14 bases between the two ends. The germline CDR1 and CDR2 sequences are MDHEN and SYDVKM.

The genes are TRBV19 and TRBJ1-2, with 9 bases aligning to TRBD1. The germline CDR1 and CDR2 sequences are LNHDA and SQIVND (reference sequence). This CDR3 has 13 residues. Trimming cost V 6 bases and J 3 bases; bases outside gene matches: 2. The CDR3 reads CASRRTGDYGYTF. The CDR3 DNA is TGTGCCAGTAGGAGGACAGGGGACTATGGCTACACCTTC.

The chain joins TRBV2 to TRBJ2-2; TRBD2 aligns across 12 bases. J lost 4 bases, V lost 6 bases, and 9 bases had no gene match. This CDR3 is 17 amino acids long. Germline V gene data show CDR1 as SNHLY and CDR2 as FYNNEI. CDR3 region: CASRRWTSGIGTGELFF. In DNA, the CDR3 is TGTGCCAGCAGAAGATGGACTAGCGGGATCGGCACCGGGGAGCTGTTTTTT.

Only a few counts were recorded for this clone. This sequence joins TRBV4-1 and TRBJ1-1, with TRBD1 matching 8 bases. Germline V CDR1 and CDR2: MGHRA, YSYEKL. This CDR3 comprises 14 residues. V gave up 0 bases and J gave up 3 bases; unmatched junction bases: 0. CDR3 nucleotide sequence: TGCGCCAGCAGCCAAGACAGGGGGCACACTGAAGCTTTCTTT. This translates into CASSQDRGHTEAFF.